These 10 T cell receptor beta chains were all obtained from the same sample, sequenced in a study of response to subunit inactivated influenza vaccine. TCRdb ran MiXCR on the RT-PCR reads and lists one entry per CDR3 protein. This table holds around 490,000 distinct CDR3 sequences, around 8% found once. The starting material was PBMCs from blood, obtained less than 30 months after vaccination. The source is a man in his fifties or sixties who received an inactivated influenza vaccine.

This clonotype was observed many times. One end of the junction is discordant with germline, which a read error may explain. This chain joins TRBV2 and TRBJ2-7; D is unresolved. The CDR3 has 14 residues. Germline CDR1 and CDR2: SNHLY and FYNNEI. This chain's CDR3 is CASSEIIPSSEQYF. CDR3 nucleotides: TGTGCCAGCAGTGAAATCATCCCCTCCTCCGAGCAGTACTTC.

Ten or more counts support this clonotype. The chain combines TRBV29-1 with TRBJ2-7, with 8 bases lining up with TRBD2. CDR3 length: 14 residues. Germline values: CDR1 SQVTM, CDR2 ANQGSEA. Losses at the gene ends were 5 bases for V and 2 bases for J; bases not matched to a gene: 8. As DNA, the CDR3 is TGCAGCGTTTCAACGGGAGGGTCGACCTACGAGCAGTACTTC. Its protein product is CSVSTGGSTYEQYF.

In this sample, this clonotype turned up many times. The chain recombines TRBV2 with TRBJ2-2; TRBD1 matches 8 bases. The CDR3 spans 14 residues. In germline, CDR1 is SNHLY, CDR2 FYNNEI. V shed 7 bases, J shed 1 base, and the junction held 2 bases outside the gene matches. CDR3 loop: CASTGQGNTGELFF. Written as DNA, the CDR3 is TGTGCCAGCACAGGACAGGGGAACACCGGGGAGCTGTTTTTT.

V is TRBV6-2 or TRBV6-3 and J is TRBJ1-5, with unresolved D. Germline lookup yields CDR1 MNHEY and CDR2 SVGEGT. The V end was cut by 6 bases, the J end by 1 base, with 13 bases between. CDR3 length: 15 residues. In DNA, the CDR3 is TGTGCCAGCAGGGCAGGCGACTCAAGCAATCAGCCCCAGCATTTT. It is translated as CASRAGDSSNQPQHF.

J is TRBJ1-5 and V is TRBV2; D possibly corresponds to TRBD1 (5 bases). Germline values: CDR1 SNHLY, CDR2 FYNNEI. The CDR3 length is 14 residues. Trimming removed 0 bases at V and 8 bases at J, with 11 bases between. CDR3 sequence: CASSEAQGIKPQHF. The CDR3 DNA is TGTGCCAGCAGTGAAGCGCAGGGAATAAAGCCCCAGCATTTT.

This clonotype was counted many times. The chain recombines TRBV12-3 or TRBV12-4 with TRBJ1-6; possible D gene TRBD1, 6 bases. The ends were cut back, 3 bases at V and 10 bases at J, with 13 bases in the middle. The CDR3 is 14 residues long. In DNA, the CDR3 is TGTGCCAGCAGTTTTGGGCAGGGGTGGTCACCCCTCCACTTT. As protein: CASSFGQGWSPLHF.

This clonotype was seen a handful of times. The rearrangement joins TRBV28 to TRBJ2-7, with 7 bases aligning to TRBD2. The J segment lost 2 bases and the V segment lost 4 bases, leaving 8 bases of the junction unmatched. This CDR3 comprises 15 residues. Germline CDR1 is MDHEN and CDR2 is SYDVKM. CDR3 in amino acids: CASSSGGSDPYEQYF. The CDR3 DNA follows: TGTGCCAGCAGTTCGGGCGGGAGCGATCCCTACGAGCAGTACTTC.

The CDR3 is CASSSNGLNEQYF. CDR3 nucleotide sequence: TGTGCCAGCTCATCTAACGGGCTAAACGAGCAGTACTTC. The genes are TRBV6-1 and TRBJ2-7; D is uncertain. Germline-derived CDR1 and CDR2 are MNHNS and SASEGT. The CDR3 covers 13 residues. Between the trimmed V and J ends, which lost 8 bases and 5 bases, there was a span of 16 bases.

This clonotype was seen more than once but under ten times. The DNA for the CDR3 is TGTGCCAGCAGCCCCAACGCAGGGGCGGGATACGAGCAGTACTTC. Its translation: CASSPNAGAGYEQYF. V gene TRBV7-3 combines with J gene TRBJ2-7, with D perhaps being TRBD1 or TRBD2 (6 bases each). The CDR3 spans 15 residues. V dropped 5 bases and J dropped 4 bases, with 18 bases sitting between them. The germline V gene has CDR1 SGHTA and CDR2 FQGTGA.

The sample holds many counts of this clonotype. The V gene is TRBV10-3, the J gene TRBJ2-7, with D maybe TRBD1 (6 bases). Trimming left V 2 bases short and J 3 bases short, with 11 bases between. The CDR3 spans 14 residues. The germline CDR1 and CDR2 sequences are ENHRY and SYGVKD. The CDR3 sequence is CAISERGHIYEQYF. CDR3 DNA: TGTGCCATCAGTGAGAGGGGACATATCTACGAGCAGTACTTC.